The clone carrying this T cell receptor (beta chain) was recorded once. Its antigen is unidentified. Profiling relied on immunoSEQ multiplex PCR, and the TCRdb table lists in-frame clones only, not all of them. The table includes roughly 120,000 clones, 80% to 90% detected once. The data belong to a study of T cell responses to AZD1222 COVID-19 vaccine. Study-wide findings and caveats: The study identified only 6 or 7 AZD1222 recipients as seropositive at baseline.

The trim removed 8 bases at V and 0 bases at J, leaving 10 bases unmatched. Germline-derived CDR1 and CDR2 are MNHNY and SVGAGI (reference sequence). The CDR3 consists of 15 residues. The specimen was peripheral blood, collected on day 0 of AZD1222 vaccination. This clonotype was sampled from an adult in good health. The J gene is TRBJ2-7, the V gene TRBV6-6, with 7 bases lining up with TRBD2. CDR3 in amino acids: CASRDGGRSSYEQYF. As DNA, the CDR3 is TGTGCCAGCCGTGACGGCGGGAGAAGCTCCTACGAGCAGTACTTC.